These 10 T cell receptor beta chains came from one sample sequenced in a study of blood T cell repertoires in COVID-19. Clones were read by immunoSEQ multiplex PCR, and TCRdb kept only the in-frame ones, dropping some. The table has 180,000 or so clones, roughly 82% seen once. Sequenced material: PBMCs or T cells enriched from blood (not recorded which). The receptors originated from a middle-aged man who had recovered from COVID-19.

V and J are TRBV18 and TRBJ2-3; TRBD2 aligns across 12 bases. Germline values: CDR1 KGHSH, CDR2 LQKENI. V shed 6 bases, J shed 5 bases, and the junction held 12 bases outside the gene matches. The length of the CDR3 is 17 residues. CDR3 sequence reads: CASSQESSGGAVDTQYF. The CDR3 DNA reads as TGTGCCAGCTCCCAGGAATCTAGCGGGGGGGCCGTAGATACGCAGTATTTT.

V usage is TRBV10-1 and J usage is TRBJ2-1; 7 bases are a match to TRBD1. CDR1 is WNHNN and CDR2 is SYGVQD in the germline V gene (reference sequence). The length of the CDR3 is 14 residues. Unmatched junction bases numbered 7, after V lost 3 bases and J lost 8 bases. CDR3 residues: CASSEVTGLHEQFF. The DNA of the CDR3 is TGCGCCAGCAGTGAAGTGACAGGGTTACATGAGCAGTTCTTC.

This sequence joins TRBV5-8 and TRBJ1-5; possible D gene TRBD1, 5 bases. This CDR3 spans 14 amino acids. Germline V CDR1 and CDR2: SGHTS, YDEGEE. V was trimmed by 1 base and J by 4 bases, leaving 9 bases between them. CDR3 protein: CASSLRQFNQPQHF. CDR3 DNA sequence: TGTGCCAGCAGCTTGAGACAGTTTAATCAGCCCCAGCATTTT.

The chain recombines TRBV28 with TRBJ2-7, with D maybe TRBD1 (5 bases). Deletions cut 10 bases from V and 5 bases from J, with 15 bases between. Per the germline V gene, CDR1 is MDHEN and CDR2 is SYDVKM. CDR3 length: 12 residues. The chain's CDR3 is CAIKGQGHEQYF. The DNA for the CDR3 is TGTGCCATCAAGGGGCAAGGCCACGAGCAGTACTTC.

The chain combines TRBV12-3 or TRBV12-4 with TRBJ1-5, with D hard to call. The CDR3 is made up of 13 amino acids. The V gene lost 4 bases and the J gene lost 5 bases, with 9 bases spanning the gap. CDR3 loop: CASSSGNDQPQHF. CDR3 bases: TGTGCCAGCAGTTCCGGGAACGATCAGCCCCAGCATTTT.

This chain joins TRBV18 and TRBJ1-3; 7 nucleotides match TRBD1. The germline CDR1 and CDR2 sequences are KGHSH and LQKENI. CDR3 length: 14 residues. The V segment lost 4 bases and the J segment 5 bases; nucleotides outside the gene matches: 5. The DNA for the CDR3 is TGTGCCAGCTCACGCCCGGGACAGAGAAACACCATATATTTT. It translates to CASSRPGQRNTIYF.

Turning to this clone: Other DNA variants within this sample encode the same CDR3. The J gene is TRBJ2-1, the V gene TRBV28; 12 bases map to TRBD2. The CDR3 sequence is 13 residues long. Germline CDR1 reads MDHEN; CDR2 reads SYDVKM. V shed 6 bases, J shed 6 bases, and the junction held 0 bases outside the gene matches. CDR3 bases: TGTGCCAGCAGGACTAGCGGGAGCAATGAGCAGTTCTTC. This sequence encodes CASRTSGSNEQFF.

This sequence joins TRBV27 and TRBJ2-3, with D perhaps TRBD1 (6 bases). This CDR3 is built from 14 residues. Trimming removed 6 bases from V and 1 base from J, with 11 bases in between. Germline assignment: CDR1 MNHEY and CDR2 SMNVEV (reference sequence). The CDR3, as DNA: TGTGCCAGCAGACAGGGTGTGGGCACAGATACGCAGTATTTT. Protein product: CASRQGVGTDTQYF.

This clone has only one observation. The same CDR3 also results from other DNA sequences found in this sample. The chain couples TRBV5-1 to TRBJ2-3; perhaps TRBD2 as D (6 bases). Trimming removed 0 bases from V and 0 bases from J, with 8 bases in between. Germline CDR1 SGHRS, CDR2 YFSETQ. The CDR3 length is 15 residues. The CDR3 DNA reads TGCGCCAGCAGCTTGGTAGGGACTAGCACAGATACGCAGTATTTT. Its translation is CASSLVGTSTDTQYF.

The chain carries TRBV15 and TRBJ2-3, with 7 bases fitting TRBD2. The CDR3 length is 15 residues. V dropped 0 bases and J dropped 6; count of bases not matched to a gene: 6. CDR1 and CDR2 from the germline V gene are LNHNV and YYDKDF (reference sequence). This chain's CDR3 is CATSRDAGDVDTQYF. Here the CDR3 DNA reads TGTGCCACCAGCAGAGATGCGGGAGATGTTGATACGCAGTATTTT. The entire variable domain, with the rest obtained from reference TRBV15 and TRBJ2-3, is as follows: DAMVIQNPRYQVTQFGKPVTLSCSQTLNHNVMYWYQQKSSQAPKLLFHYYDKDFNNEADTPDNFQSRRPNTSFCFLDIRSPGLGDTAMYLCATSRDAGDVDTQYFGPGTRLTVL.